Shown below are 18 T cell receptor beta chains from a single sample sequenced in a study of a mutant IDH1 vaccine in newly diagnosed glioma. This table comes from immunoSEQ multiplex PCR, and its TCRdb copy is limited to in-frame clones, with some not included. The sample has about 55,000 clones, more than 75% seen once; the top ten hold around 4.7%. No antigen has been assigned to these receptors. Time point indicated: week 47, end of study. Every single dose of the vaccine, 300 ug of mutant IDH1 20-mer peptide, came with topical imiquimod. The sample consisted of PBMCs, taken from a glioma patient whose treatment included an IDH1 peptide vaccine. These receptors all stem from a woman in her 40s with glioma. Some clones in this sample may be carry-over from other donors' samples.

The rearrangement joins TRBV5-1 to TRBJ2-3, with TRBD2 matching over 8 bases. Per the germline V gene, CDR1 is SGHRS and CDR2 is YFSETQ. The CDR3 covers 16 residues. V gave up 1 base and J gave up 4 bases; unmatched junction bases: 8. The DNA for the CDR3 is TGCGCCAGCAGCTTGTCCGGGACTAGTTTTTCAGATACGCAGTATTTT. Translating gives CASSLSGTSFSDTQYF. Variable domain in full (rest from reference TRBV5-1 and TRBJ2-3): KAGVTQTPRYLIKTRGQQVTLSCSPISGHRSVSWYQQTPGQGLQFLFEYFSETQRNKGNFPGRFSGRQFSNSRSEMNVSTLELGDSALYLCASSLSGTSFSDTQYFGPGTRLTVL.

The chain has TRBV7-2 and TRBJ2-7; TRBD1 agrees at 8 bases. The junction had 8 bases not matched to a gene; V was cut back by 3 bases and J by 7 bases. Per germline, CDR1 SGHTA and CDR2 FQGNSA. The CDR3 is 14 amino acids. CDR3 protein: CASSLKQGAGEQYF. In nucleotides, the CDR3 is TGTGCCAGCAGCTTGAAGCAGGGGGCGGGTGAGCAGTACTTC.

The chain couples TRBV7-8 to TRBJ1-5, with 8 nucleotides matching TRBD1. The CDR3 loop spans 17 amino acids. Trimming at V came to 3 bases and at J to 3 bases, leaving 10 bases not matched to a gene. CDR1 is SGHVS and CDR2 is FQNEAQ in the germline V gene. The CDR3 reads CASSFSSRDRSNQPQHF. As DNA, the CDR3 is TGTGCCAGCAGCTTCTCTTCTAGGGACAGGTCCAATCAGCCCCAGCATTTT.

In its sample, this clone was seen once. The chain is built from TRBV6-6 and TRBJ1-2, with D unclear. Looked up from germline, CDR1 is MNHNY and CDR2 is SVGAGI (reference sequence). Trimming cost V 0 bases and J 11 bases, with 16 bases left between them. The CDR3 length is 14 residues. This CDR3 reads CASSYSDEDPRYTF. The CDR3 DNA is TGTGCCAGCAGTTACTCCGATGAAGATCCTCGATACACCTTC.

The V call is TRBV15, the J call TRBJ2-5; 8 bases match TRBD2. Germline CDR1 reads LNHNV; CDR2 reads YYDKDF (reference sequence). The CDR3 is 15 amino acids. V trimming: 3 bases; J trimming: 1 base; junction bases outside the gene matches: 4. CDR3 sequence reads: CATSSPGGPQETQYF. In DNA, the CDR3 is TGTGCCACCAGCAGTCCGGGGGGGCCCCAAGAGACCCAGTACTTC.

The V gene is TRBV18, the J gene TRBJ1-2; D possibly corresponds to TRBD1 (6 bases). The CDR3 totals 15 residues. Trimming removed 6 bases from V and 3 bases from J, with 17 bases in between. Germline V lookup: CDR1 KGHSH, CDR2 LQKENI. The CDR3 region has the DNA TGTGCCAGCTCCGAAAACCGACAGGCCGACTATGGCTACACCTTC. Encoded protein: CASSENRQADYGYTF.

The chain couples TRBV7-2 to TRBJ2-1; TRBD1 is a possible D gene (5 bases). CDR1 is SGHTA, CDR2 FQGNSA, per germline. V gave up 5 bases and J gave up 4 bases, with 12 bases separating them. The CDR3 is 14 residues long. The CDR3 nucleotides are TGTGCCAGCAGCACCCCTACAGGATACAATGAGCAGTTCTTC. Amino acids: CASSTPTGYNEQFF.

A few counts support this clone. The chain links TRBV4-2 to TRBJ2-1; TRBD2 agrees at 10 bases. The CDR3 spans 18 residues. Germline lookup yields CDR1 LGHNA and CDR2 YNFKEQ. V lost 0 bases to trimming and J lost 3 bases; unmatched junction nucleotides: 8. Here the CDR3 DNA reads TGTGCCAGCAGCCAAGATGGAGGGAGCGGGGGGGGCTACAATGAGCAGTTCTTC. It is translated as CASSQDGGSGGGYNEQFF.

The chain has TRBV15 and TRBJ2-1; D perhaps matches TRBD1 (5 bases). The CDR3 spans 14 residues. V was trimmed by 0 bases and J by 4 bases, leaving 7 bases between them. Germline V gene sequence: CDR1 LNHNV, CDR2 YYDKDF (reference sequence). CDR3 nucleotides: TGTGCCACCAGCAGAGAGGCAGGGTACAATGAGCAGTTCTTC. Translated: CATSREAGYNEQFF. The variable domain in full, with the rest retrieved from reference TRBV15 and TRBJ2-1, is DAMVIQNPRYQVTQFGKPVTLSCSQTLNHNVMYWYQQKSSQAPKLLFHYYDKDFNNEADTPDNFQSRRPNTSFCFLDIRSPGLGDTAMYLCATSREAGYNEQFFGPGTRLTVL.

The chain joins TRBV10-3 to TRBJ2-3; 13 bases agree with TRBD2. The CDR3 runs 21 residues. The V segment lost 2 bases and the J segment 2 bases; nucleotides outside the gene matches: 16. Per the germline V gene, CDR1 is ENHRY and CDR2 is SYGVKD. The CDR3 nucleotides read TGTGCCATCAGTGAGCCCCCGGGACTAGCGGGGCCAACTGGGATCACAGATACGCAGTATTTT. Its protein product is CAISEPPGLAGPTGITDTQYF.

This sequence joins TRBV5-4 and TRBJ1-1, with 7 bases matching TRBD1. Germline lookup yields CDR1 SGHNT and CDR2 YYREEE (reference sequence). V shed 4 bases, J shed 5 bases, and the junction held 14 bases outside the gene matches. The CDR3 is 16 residues long. CDR3 bases: TGTGCCAGCAGCCCCCCAGGGATAGGGGGCCGGACTGAAGCTTTCTTT. Translating it yields CASSPPGIGGRTEAFF. The full variable domain, rest sourced from reference TRBV5-4 and TRBJ1-1, is ETGVTQSPTHLIKTRGQQVTLRCSSQSGHNTVSWYQQALGQGPQFIFQYYREEENGRGNFPPRFSGLQFPNYSSELNVNALELDDSALYLCASSPPGIGGRTEAFFGQGTRLTVV.

The chain recombines TRBV19 with TRBJ1-2; no definite D call. The CDR3 consists of 16 residues. Germline-derived CDR1 and CDR2 are LNHDA and SQIVND (reference sequence). The ends were cut back, 1 base at V and 0 bases at J, with 12 bases in the middle. CDR3 coding DNA: TGTGCCAGTAGTATAGGCCCGAGGACGGCTAACTATGGCTACACCTTC. Protein product: CASSIGPRTANYGYTF.

This sequence joins TRBV10-3 and TRBJ1-5, with 7 bases that match TRBD1. J was trimmed by 4 bases and V by 2 bases; bases with no gene match: 5. Germline CDR1 is ENHRY and CDR2 is SYGVKD. This CDR3 has 15 residues. The CDR3 protein is CAISENRGENQPQHF. The CDR3 nucleotides read TGTGCCATCAGTGAGAACAGGGGCGAGAATCAGCCCCAGCATTTT.

The V call is TRBV7-9, the J call TRBJ1-1; 9 bases line up with TRBD1. CDR1 is SEHNR and CDR2 is FQNEAQ in the germline V gene (reference sequence). The V gene end was trimmed by 3 bases and the J gene end by 6 bases; junction bases not matched to a gene: 2. The CDR3 has 13 amino acids. The CDR3 reads CASSLGQGAEAFF. The DNA for the CDR3 is TGTGCCAGCAGCTTGGGACAGGGCGCTGAAGCTTTCTTT.

J is TRBJ2-2 and V is TRBV5-4; 11 nucleotides line up with TRBD2. The CDR3 length is 18 residues. Looked up from germline, CDR1 is SGHNT and CDR2 is YYREEE (reference sequence). J gave up 0 bases and V 1 base, and 5 bases lay outside the gene matches. The CDR3 nucleotides read TGTGCCAGCAGCTTGATAGCGGGGGGGCCCGCGAACACCGGGGAGCTGTTTTTT. This translates into CASSLIAGGPANTGELFF.

This clone is termed medium-sized. This sample also contains other DNA sequences that code for the same CDR3. The CDR3 is CASSPPTESYGYTF. CDR3 in DNA: TGTGCCAGCTCACCACCGACCGAATCTTATGGCTACACCTTC. The chain is built from TRBV18 and TRBJ1-2; D is undetermined. Germline V gene sequence: CDR1 KGHSH, CDR2 LQKENI. V shed 0 bases and J shed 5 bases, with 10 bases lying between them. This CDR3 is 14 amino acids long.

The chain employs TRBV10-3 and TRBJ2-5, with D perhaps matching TRBD1 (6 bases). With 6 bases removed from V and 1 base from J, the gap between germline ends came to 9 bases. The CDR3 covers 13 residues. From germline, CDR1 is ENHRY and CDR2 SYGVKD. The CDR3 bases are TGTGCCATCAGCGTGGACAGCCAAGAGACCCAGTACTTC. Its protein is CAISVDSQETQYF.

The gene calls are TRBV5-1 and TRBJ2-7; D ambiguous. The CDR3 runs to 12 residues. The germline gives CDR1 SGHRS, CDR2 YFSETQ. V gave up 3 bases and J gave up 5 bases, with 9 bases separating them. The CDR3 region has the DNA TGCGCCAGCAGCTCTGACTGGGACGAGCAGTACTTC. Its translation: CASSSDWDEQYF.